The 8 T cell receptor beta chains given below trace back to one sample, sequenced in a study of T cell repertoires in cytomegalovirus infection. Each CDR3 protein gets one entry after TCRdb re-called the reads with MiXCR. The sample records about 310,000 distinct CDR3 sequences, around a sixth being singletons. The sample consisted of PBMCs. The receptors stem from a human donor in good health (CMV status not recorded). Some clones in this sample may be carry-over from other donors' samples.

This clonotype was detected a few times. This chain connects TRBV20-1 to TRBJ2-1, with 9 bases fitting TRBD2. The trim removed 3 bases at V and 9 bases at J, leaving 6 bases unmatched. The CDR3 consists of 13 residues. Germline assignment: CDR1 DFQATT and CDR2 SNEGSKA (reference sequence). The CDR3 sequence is CSASPSGASEQFF. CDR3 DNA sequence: TGCAGTGCTAGTCCTAGCGGGGCCTCTGAGCAGTTCTTC.

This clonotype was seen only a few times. The CDR3 is CASSEEGVRTDTQYF. The CDR3 DNA is TGTGCCAGCAGTGAAGAGGGGGTTAGGACAGATACGCAGTATTTT. The chain has TRBV2 and TRBJ2-3; tentatively, D is TRBD1 (6 bases). The CDR3 consists of 15 residues. Germline lookup yields CDR1 SNHLY and CDR2 FYNNEI. Trimming took off 1 base at V and 3 bases at J, with 11 bases between the two ends.

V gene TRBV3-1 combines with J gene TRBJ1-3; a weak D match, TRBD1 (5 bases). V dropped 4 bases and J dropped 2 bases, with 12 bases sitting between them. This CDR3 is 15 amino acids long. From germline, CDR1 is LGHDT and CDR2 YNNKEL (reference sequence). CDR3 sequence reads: CASSPMGTTGNTIYF. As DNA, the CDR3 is TGTGCCAGCAGCCCCATGGGGACTACTGGAAACACCATATATTTT. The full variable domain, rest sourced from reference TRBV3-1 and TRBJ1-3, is DTAVSQTPKYLVTQMGNDKSIKCEQNLGHDTMYWYKQDSKKFLKIMFSYNNKELIINETVPNRFSPKSPDKAHLNLHINSLELGDSAVYFCASSPMGTTGNTIYFGEGSWLTVV.

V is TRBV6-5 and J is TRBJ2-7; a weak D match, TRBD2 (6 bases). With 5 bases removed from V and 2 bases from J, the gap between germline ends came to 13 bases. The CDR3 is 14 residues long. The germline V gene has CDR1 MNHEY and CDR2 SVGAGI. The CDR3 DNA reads TGTGCCAGCAGTGTGGGACTCAAACCCTACGAGCAGTACTTC. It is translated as CASSVGLKPYEQYF.

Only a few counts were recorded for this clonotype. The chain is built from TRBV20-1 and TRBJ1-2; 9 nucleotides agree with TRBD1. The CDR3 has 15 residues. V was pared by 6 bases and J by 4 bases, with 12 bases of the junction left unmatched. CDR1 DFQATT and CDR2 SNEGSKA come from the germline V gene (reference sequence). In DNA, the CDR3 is TGCAGTGCCCAAGAAATCGGGACAGGGCTCTATGGCTACACCTTC. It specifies CSAQEIGTGLYGYTF.

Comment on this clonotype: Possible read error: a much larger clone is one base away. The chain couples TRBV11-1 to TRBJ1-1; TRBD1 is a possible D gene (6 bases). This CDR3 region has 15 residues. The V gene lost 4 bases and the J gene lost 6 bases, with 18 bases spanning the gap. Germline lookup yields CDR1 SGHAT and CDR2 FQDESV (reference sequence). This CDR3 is CASSSPGRGRPEAFF. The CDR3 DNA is TGTGCCAGCAGCTCTCCTGGCAGGGGAAGACCTGAAGCTTTCTTT.

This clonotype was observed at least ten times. CDR3 nucleotide sequence: TGCAGTGCCCACGGGTCGGGACTCCAAGAGACCCAGTACTTC. Protein sequence: CSAHGSGLQETQYF. The chain joins TRBV20-1 to TRBJ2-5, with TRBD2 as a possible D gene (6 bases). Deletions cut 6 bases from V and 1 base from J, with 15 bases between. CDR3 length: 14 residues. Germline CDR1 is DFQATT and CDR2 is SNEGSKA (reference sequence).

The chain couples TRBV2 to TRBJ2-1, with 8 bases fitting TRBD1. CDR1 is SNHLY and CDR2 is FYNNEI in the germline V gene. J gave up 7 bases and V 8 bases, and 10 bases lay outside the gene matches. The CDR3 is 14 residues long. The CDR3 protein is CASLGQGGPNEQFF. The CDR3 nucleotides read TGTGCCAGCCTTGGACAGGGAGGACCAAATGAGCAGTTCTTC.